This TCR beta chain stems from a study of blood T cell repertoires in COVID-19 (dated by TCRdb to 2018 to 2021). A note on the overall study: Samples from collaborators originated in the United States, Italy and Spain and spanned both the acute and convalescent phases of COVID-19. A freely available public database, intended as a resource for researchers studying the immune response to SARS-CoV-2, is where the repertoires were released. The material from the prospective study consisted of cDNA or gDNA derived from T cells, B-cell-depleted T cells, or PBMCs. Deeply sampled blood TCRbeta repertoires from subjects exposed to, actively infected with, or recovered from COVID-19 were included in the dataset. Samples came from the ongoing ImmuneRACE study (first 160 participants) plus 1,254 subjects from 6 global collaborators. Where available, HLA class I and class II types were taken from metadata supplied by the sample provider and were not determined by assay-based typing. The sample metadata nearly always contained a de-identified subject ID, COVID-19 status, age in years and sex.

A remark on this clone: Its antigen target is currently unknown. Base qualities are not at hand, and no much larger clone is one base apart.

CDR1 and CDR2 (LGHDT, YNNKEL) derive from the germline V gene (reference sequence). V trim: 2 bases; J trim: 2 bases; unmatched bases: 8. The CDR3 starts with the cysteine, ends with the phenylalanine, and has 16 residues. Solely the CDR3 DNA is kept, with 48 bases framed from the first base. TCRbeta CDR3 regions were amplified from genomic DNA using the immunoSEQ Assay, a bias-controlled multiplex PCR. The authors' pipeline ran thus. The number of nucleated cells in each sample was estimated by amplification of reference gene primers within the assay. To quantify the absolute abundance of each unique TCRbeta CDR3 rearrangement, sequence reads were collapsed and filtered. For each sample, productive Simpson clonality was calculated by taking the square root of Simpson's diversity index across productive rearrangements. Imported from immuneACCESS, the table was reduced by TCRdb to in-frame sequences with V and J called. These copies leave out some clones; in studies compared against another copy, an unresolved V gene accounts for under half, and the cause of the remainder is not known. Clonal size and the V and J genes are those of that table, whereas D and trimming came from the DNA. The sample table shows about 140,000 clones, and over 60% are seen once. The leading ten clones occupy roughly 15% of the sample.

The collaborating institutions used their own protocols to collect whole blood in K2EDTA tubes. For TCRbeta analysis, collaborators shipped samples as frozen whole blood, isolated PBMCs, or DNA extracted from either of those sample types. What the authors observed across the whole study: The amount of clinical and demographic metadata varied by source and participant and was provided uncurated.

This receptor was obtained from a man aged 50-60 years with acute or convalescent COVID-19. The sequenced material came from peripheral blood. The rearranged chain carries TRBV3-1 (or the pseudogene TRBV3-2) and TRBJ2-5, with 7 bases matching TRBD2. The DNA is as follows: TGTGCCAGCAGCCAACCCCCTCAGCGGGGACAAGAGACCCAGTACTTC. This sequence encodes CASSQPPQRGQETQYF.